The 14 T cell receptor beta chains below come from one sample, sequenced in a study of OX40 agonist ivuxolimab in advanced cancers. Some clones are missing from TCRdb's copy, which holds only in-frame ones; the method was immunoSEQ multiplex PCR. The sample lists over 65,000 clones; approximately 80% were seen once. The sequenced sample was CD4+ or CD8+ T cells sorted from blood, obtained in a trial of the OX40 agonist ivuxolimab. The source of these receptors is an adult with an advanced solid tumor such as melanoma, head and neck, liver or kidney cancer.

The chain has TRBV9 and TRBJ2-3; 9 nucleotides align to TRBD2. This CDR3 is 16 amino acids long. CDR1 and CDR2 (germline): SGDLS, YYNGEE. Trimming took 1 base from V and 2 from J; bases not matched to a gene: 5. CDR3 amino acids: CASSVWVAGATDTQYF. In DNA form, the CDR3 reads TGTGCCAGCAGCGTATGGGTAGCGGGGGCCACAGATACGCAGTATTTT.

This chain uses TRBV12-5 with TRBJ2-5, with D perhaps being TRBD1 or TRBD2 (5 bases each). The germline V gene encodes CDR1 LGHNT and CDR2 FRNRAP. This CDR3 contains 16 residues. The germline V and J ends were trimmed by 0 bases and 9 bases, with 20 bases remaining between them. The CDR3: CASGLVPGTAEEAQYF. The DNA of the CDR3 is TGTGCTAGTGGTTTGGTACCCGGGACGGCGGAGGAGGCCCAGTACTTC.

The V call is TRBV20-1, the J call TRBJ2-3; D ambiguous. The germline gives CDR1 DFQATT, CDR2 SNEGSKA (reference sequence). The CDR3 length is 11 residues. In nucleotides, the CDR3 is TGCACCACCGGTGCCGCAGATACGCAGTATTTT. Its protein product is CTTGAADTQYF.

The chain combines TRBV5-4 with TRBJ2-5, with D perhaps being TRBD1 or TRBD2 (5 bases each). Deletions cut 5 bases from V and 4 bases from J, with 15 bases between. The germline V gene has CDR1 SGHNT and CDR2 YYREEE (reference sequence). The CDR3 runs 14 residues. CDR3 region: CASRFWGFSETQYF. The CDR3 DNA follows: TGTGCCAGCAGGTTTTGGGGGTTCTCAGAGACCCAGTACTTC.

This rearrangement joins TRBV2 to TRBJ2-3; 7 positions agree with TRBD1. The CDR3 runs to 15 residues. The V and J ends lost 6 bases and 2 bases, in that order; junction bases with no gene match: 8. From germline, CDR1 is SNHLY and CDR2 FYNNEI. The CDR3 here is CASRADRPDTDTQYF. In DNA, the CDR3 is TGTGCCAGCAGAGCGGACAGGCCAGACACAGATACGCAGTATTTT.

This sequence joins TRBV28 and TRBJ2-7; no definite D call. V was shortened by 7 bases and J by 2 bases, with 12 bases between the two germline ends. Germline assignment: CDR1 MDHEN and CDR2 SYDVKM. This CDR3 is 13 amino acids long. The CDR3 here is CASTTDVAYEQYF. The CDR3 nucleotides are TGTGCCAGCACCACGGACGTAGCCTACGAGCAGTACTTC.

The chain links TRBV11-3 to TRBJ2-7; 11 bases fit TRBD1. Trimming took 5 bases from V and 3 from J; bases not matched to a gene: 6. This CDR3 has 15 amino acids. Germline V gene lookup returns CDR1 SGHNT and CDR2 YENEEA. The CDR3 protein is CASSLTGQGDYEQYF. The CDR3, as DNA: TGTGCCAGCAGCCTAACGGGACAGGGGGACTACGAGCAGTACTTC. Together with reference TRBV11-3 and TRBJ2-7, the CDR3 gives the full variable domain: EAGVVQSPRYKIIEKKQPVAFWCNPISGHNTLYWYLQNLGQGPELLIRYENEEAVDDSQLPKDRFSAERLKGVDSTLKIQPAELGDSAVYLCASSLTGQGDYEQYFGPGTRLTVT.

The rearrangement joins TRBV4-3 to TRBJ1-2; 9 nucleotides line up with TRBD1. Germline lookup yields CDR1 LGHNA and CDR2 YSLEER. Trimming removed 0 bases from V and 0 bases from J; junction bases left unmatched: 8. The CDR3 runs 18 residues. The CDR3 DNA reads TGCGCCAGCAGCCAAGATTTGCCCCGACAGGGGGCTAACTATGGCTACACCTTC. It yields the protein CASSQDLPRQGANYGYTF.

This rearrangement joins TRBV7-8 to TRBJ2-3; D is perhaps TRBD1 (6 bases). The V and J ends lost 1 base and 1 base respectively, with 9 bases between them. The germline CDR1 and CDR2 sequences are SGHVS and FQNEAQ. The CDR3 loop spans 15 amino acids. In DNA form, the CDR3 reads TGTGCCAGCAGCTTAGACACAGGGCGCACAGATACGCAGTATTTT. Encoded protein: CASSLDTGRTDTQYF.

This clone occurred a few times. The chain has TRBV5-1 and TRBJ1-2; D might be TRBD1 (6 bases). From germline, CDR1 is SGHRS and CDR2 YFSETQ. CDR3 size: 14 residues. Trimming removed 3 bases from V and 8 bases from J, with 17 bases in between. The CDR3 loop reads CASSSGESGTGYTF. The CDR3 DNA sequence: TGCGCCAGCAGCTCGGGGGAGTCCGGGACAGGCTACACCTTC.

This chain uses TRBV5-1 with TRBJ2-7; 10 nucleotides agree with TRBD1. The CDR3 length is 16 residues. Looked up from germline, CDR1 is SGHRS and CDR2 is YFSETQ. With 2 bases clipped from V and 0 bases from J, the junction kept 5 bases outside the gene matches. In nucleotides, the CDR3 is TGCGCCAGCAGCTTTCGGACAGGGGGGGCCTCCTACGAGCAGTACTTC. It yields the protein CASSFRTGGASYEQYF.

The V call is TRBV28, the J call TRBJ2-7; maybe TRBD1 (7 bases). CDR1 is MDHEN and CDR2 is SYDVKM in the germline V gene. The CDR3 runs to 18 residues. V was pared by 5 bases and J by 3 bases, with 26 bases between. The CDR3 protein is CASSPRGLRTGARYEQYF. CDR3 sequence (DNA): TGTGCCAGCAGTCCACGGGGGCTCCGGACAGGTGCGCGCTACGAGCAGTACTTC.

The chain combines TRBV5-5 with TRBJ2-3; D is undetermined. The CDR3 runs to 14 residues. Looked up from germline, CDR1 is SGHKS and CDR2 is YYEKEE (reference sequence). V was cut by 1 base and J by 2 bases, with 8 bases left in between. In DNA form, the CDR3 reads TGTGCCAGCAGCTTGTGGCAATCCACAGATACGCAGTATTTT. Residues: CASSLWQSTDTQYF.

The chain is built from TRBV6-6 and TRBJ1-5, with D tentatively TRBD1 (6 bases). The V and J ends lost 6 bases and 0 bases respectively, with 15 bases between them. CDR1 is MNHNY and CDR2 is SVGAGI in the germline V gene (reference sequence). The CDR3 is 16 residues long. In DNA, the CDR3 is TGTGCCAGCAGGGACTCTTGGACAGATAGCAATCAGCCCCAGCATTTT. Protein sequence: CASRDSWTDSNQPQHF.